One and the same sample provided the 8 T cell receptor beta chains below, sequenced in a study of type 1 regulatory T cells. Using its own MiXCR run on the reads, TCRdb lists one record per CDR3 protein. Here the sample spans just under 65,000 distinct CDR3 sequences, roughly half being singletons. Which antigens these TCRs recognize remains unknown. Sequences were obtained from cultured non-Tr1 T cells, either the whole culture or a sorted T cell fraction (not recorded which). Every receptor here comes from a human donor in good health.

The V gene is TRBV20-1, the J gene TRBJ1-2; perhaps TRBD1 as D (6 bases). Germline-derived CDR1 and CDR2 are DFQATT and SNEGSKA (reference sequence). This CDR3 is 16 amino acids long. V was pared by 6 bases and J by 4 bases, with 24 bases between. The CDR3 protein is CSAPISAQGSGYGYTF. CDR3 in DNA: TGCAGTGCCCCCATATCGGCTCAGGGGTCTGGCTATGGCTACACCTTC.

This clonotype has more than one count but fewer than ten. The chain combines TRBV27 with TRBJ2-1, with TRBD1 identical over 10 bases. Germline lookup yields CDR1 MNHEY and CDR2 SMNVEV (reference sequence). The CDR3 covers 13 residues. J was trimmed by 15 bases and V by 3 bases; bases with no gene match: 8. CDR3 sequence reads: CASSFWTGGFAFF. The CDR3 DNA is TGTGCCAGCAGTTTTTGGACAGGGGGTTTTGCGTTCTTC.

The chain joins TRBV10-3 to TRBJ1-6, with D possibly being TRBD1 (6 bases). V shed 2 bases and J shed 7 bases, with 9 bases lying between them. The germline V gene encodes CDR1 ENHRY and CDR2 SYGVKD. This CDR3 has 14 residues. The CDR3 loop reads CAISEDRTNSPLHF. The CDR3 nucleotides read TGTGCCATCAGTGAGGACAGGACAAATTCACCCCTCCACTTT.

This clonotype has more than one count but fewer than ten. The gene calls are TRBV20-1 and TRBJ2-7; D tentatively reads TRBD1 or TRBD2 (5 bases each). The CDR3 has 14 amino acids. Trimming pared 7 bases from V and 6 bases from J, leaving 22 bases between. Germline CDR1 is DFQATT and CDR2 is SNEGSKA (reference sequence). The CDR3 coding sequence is TGCAGTGGCAGCAGGGACGCTTCAATCGGCGAGCAGTACTTC. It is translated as CSGSRDASIGEQYF.

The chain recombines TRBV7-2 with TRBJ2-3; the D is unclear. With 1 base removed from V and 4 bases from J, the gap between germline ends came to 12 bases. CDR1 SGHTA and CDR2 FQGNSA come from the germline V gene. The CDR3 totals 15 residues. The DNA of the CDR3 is TGTGCCAGCAGCTTAGGATCCCTAGACGCAGATACGCAGTATTTT. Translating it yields CASSLGSLDADTQYF.

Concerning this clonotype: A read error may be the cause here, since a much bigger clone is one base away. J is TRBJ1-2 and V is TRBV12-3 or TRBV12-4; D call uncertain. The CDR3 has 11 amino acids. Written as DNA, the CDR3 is TGTACCAGCAGTCGGTGGTTGGACTACACCTTC. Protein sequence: CTSSRWLDYTF.

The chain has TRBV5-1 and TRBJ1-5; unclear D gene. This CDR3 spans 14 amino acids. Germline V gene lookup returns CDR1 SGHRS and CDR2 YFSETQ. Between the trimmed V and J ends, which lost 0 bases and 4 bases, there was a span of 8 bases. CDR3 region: CASSLGDGNQPQHF. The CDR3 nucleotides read TGCGCCAGCAGCTTGGGAGATGGGAATCAGCCCCAGCATTTT.

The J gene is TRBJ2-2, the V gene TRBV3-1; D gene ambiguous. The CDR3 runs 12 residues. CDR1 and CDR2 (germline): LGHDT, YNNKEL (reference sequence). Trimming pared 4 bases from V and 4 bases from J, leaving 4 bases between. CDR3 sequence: CASSLTTGELFF. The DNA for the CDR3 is TGTGCCAGCAGCCTTACCACCGGGGAGCTGTTTTTT.